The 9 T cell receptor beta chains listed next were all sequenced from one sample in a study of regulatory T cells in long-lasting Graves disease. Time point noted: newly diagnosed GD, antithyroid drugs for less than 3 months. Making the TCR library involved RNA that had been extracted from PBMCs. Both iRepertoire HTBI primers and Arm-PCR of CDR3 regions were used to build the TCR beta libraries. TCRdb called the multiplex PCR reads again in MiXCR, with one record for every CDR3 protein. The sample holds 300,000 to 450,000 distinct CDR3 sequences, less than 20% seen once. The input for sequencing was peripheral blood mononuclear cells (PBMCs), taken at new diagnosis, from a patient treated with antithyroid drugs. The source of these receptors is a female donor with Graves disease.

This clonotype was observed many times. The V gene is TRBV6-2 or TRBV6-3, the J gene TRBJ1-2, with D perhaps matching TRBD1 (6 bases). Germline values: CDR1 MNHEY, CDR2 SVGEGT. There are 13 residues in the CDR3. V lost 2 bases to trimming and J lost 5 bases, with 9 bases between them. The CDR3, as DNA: TGTGCCAGCAGTTACAGGACAGCATATGGCTACACCTTC. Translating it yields CASSYRTAYGYTF.

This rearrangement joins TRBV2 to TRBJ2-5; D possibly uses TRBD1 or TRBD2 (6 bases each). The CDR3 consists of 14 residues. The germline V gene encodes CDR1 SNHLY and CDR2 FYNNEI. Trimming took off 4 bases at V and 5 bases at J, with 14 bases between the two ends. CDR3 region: CASSGGGLGETQYF. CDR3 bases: TGTGCCAGCAGTGGTGGGGGGCTCGGGGAGACCCAGTACTTC.

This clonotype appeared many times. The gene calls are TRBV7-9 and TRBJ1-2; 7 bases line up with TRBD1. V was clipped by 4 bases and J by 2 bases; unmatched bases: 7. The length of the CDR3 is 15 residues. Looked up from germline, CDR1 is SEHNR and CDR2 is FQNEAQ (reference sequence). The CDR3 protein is CASSSRPTGNYGYTF. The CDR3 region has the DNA TGTGCCAGCAGCTCCAGACCGACAGGGAACTATGGCTACACCTTC.

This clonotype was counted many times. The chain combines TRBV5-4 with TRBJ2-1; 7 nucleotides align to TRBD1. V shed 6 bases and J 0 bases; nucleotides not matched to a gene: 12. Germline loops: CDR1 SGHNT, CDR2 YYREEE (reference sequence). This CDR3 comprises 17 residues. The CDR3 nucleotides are TGTGCCAGCACCCTCCAAAGACAGGGAAGCTCCTACAATGAGCAGTTCTTC. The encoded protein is CASTLQRQGSSYNEQFF.

The chain's CDR3 is CASSLGGLRSNQPQHF. Written as DNA, the CDR3 is TGTGCCAGCAGCCTAGGGGGCTTGAGAAGCAATCAGCCCCAGCATTTT. The chain is built from TRBV6-2 or TRBV6-3 and TRBJ1-5; 7 bases line up with TRBD1. CDR3 length equals 16 residues. Germline CDR1 MNHEY, CDR2 SVGEGT. Losses at the gene ends were 6 bases for V and 1 base for J; bases not matched to a gene: 9.

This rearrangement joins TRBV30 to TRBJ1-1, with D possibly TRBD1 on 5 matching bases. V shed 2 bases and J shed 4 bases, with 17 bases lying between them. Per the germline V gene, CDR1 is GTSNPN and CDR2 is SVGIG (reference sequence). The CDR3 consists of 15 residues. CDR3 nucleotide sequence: TGTGCCTGGAGTCTACCGACAGTTTTGGGCACTGAAGCTTTCTTT. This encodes CAWSLPTVLGTEAFF.

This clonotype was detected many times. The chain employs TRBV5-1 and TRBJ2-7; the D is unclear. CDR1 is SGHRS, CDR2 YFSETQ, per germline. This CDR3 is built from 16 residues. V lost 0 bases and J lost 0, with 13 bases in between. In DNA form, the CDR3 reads TGCGCCAGCAGCTTGGTTACCGAACCCTACTCCTACGAGCAGTACTTC. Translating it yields CASSLVTEPYSYEQYF.

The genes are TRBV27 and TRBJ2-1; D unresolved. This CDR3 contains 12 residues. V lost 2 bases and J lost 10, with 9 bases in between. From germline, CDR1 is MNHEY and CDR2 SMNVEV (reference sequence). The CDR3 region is CASSLVGEEQFF. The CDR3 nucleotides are TGTGCCAGCAGTTTAGTTGGGGAAGAGCAGTTCTTC.

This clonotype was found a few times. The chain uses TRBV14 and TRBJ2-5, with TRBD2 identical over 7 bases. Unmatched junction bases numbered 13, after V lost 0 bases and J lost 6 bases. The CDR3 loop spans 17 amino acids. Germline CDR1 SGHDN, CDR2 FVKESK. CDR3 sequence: CASSQDGSGASYQTQYF. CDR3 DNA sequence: TGTGCCAGCAGCCAAGATGGAAGCGGGGCGTCCTATCAGACCCAGTACTTC.